The 4 T cell receptor beta chains in this list originate from one sample, sequenced in a study of regulatory T cells in long-lasting Graves disease. Time point described: newly diagnosed GD, antithyroid drugs for less than 3 months. Scientists built the TCR library using RNA that was extracted from PBMCs. Relying on iRepertoire HTBI primers and Arm-PCR of CDR3 regions, the team built TCR beta libraries. One entry per CDR3 protein, called by TCRdb with MiXCR from the multiplex PCR reads. Found here are 530,000 or so distinct CDR3 sequences, around 15% of them singletons; the top ten hold around 11%. These data are also associated with another study on T cells in Graves' hyperthyroidism and ophthalmopathy.

The sample consisted of peripheral blood mononuclear cells (PBMCs), taken at new diagnosis, from a patient treated with antithyroid drugs. The receptors originated from a man between 18 and 35 years old with Graves disease.

This chain connects TRBV18 to TRBJ1-2; 8 bases fit TRBD1. The CDR3 runs to 17 residues. Germline V lookup: CDR1 KGHSH, CDR2 LQKENI. The junction had 13 bases not matched to a gene; V was cut back by 4 bases and J by 3 bases. For the CDR3, the DNA is TGTGCCAGCTCACGCTGGGACAGGAGGGAGGTTGACTATGGCTACACCTTC. As protein: CASSRWDRREVDYGYTF. Complete variable domain (other parts from reference TRBV18 and TRBJ1-2): NAGVMQNPRHLVRRRGQEARLRCSPMKGHSHVYWYRQLPEEGLKFMVYLQKENIIDESGMPKERFSAEFPKEGPSILRIQQVVRGDSAAYFCASSRWDRREVDYGYTFGSGTRLTVV.

This clonotype was recorded many times. V is TRBV28 and J is TRBJ2-3, with 7 positions matching TRBD1. The CDR3 totals 16 residues. Germline CDR1 and CDR2: MDHEN and SYDVKM. Trimming took 7 bases from V and 2 from J; bases not matched to a gene: 12. CDR3: CASILGTVPATDTQYF. The CDR3 coding sequence is TGTGCCAGCATCCTGGGGACAGTTCCTGCCACAGATACGCAGTATTTT.

This clonotype was recorded many times. V gene TRBV5-1 combines with J gene TRBJ2-1; D might be TRBD2 (6 bases). CDR1 is SGHRS, CDR2 YFSETQ, per germline. V was shortened by 4 bases and J by 0 bases, with 23 bases between the two germline ends. This CDR3 spans 19 amino acids. CDR3 DNA: TGCGCCAGCAGCCCCCTTGACGCGCGGGAACAACTCTCCTACAATGAGCAGTTCTTC. This gives the protein CASSPLDAREQLSYNEQFF.

This clonotype was counted at least ten times. V is TRBV20-1 and J is TRBJ2-7; TRBD2 agrees at 10 bases. Germline V CDR1 and CDR2: DFQATT, SNEGSKA (reference sequence). The CDR3 runs 15 residues. V lost 1 base, J lost 6 bases, and 9 bases stayed unmatched. CDR3 bases: TGCAGTGCTAGAGGGAGCGTAGCGGGAGGAGGCGAGCAGTACTTC. Translated, it gives CSARGSVAGGGEQYF.